Listed here are 4 T cell receptor beta chains from one sample, sequenced in a study of vaccination effects on CD4 cells after COVID-19. Antigen-specific CD4+ T cells expanded by the ViraFEST assay with viral peptide pools were then sequenced. Between days 9 and 11 of culture, CD4+ T cells were separated out. Vaccinees lacked prior SARS-CoV-2 infection and tested negative for nucleocapsid antibodies. These receptors' antigens are unknown. TCRdb's table, derived via immunoSEQ multiplex PCR, lists solely in-frame clones and lacks some. The sample shows tens of thousands of clones, around 76% of them seen only once. The sample was CD4+ T cells from PBMCs cultured with HCoV-OC43 spike peptides, taken before COVID-19 vaccination. The subset is: HCoV-OC43 spike overlapping peptide pool stimulation. These receptor sequences come from a human donor who received a COVID-19 vaccine.

The CDR3: CASSFGGGNTEAFF. Here the CDR3 DNA reads TGCGCCAGCAGCTTTGGGGGTGGAAACACTGAAGCTTTCTTT. The V call is TRBV5-1, the J call TRBJ1-1; the D gene is possibly TRBD1 (5 bases). The V end lost 2 bases, the J end lost 2 bases, and 10 bases lay between the germline ends. The CDR3 is 14 residues long. Germline CDR1 reads SGHRS; CDR2 reads YFSETQ.

A single count supports this clone. The V gene is TRBV2, the J gene TRBJ2-3; TRBD2 matches 14 bases. This CDR3 has 17 residues. Germline V gene data show CDR1 as SNHLY and CDR2 as FYNNEI. With V trimmed by 6 bases and J by 6 bases, 11 bases remained unmatched. The CDR3 coding sequence is TGTGCCAGCAGGCCCCCAGGGACTAGCGGGGGAGGGGATACGCAGTATTTT. It translates to CASRPPGTSGGGDTQYF.

The V call is TRBV7-7, the J call TRBJ2-1; either TRBD1 or TRBD2 may supply D (6 bases each). Trimming removed 1 base from V and 5 bases from J, with 12 bases in between. CDR1 and CDR2 from the germline V gene are SSHAT and FNYEAQ (reference sequence). This CDR3 has 15 residues. The CDR3 region has the DNA TGTGCCAGCAGCTTAGTCGGGGGCTTAAACAATGAGCAGTTCTTC. Its protein is CASSLVGGLNNEQFF.

This chain connects TRBV5-4 to TRBJ1-3; 7 bases align to TRBD1. This CDR3 region has 13 residues. V shed 2 bases, J shed 7 bases, and the junction held 3 bases outside the gene matches. Germline V gives CDR1 SGHNT, CDR2 YYREEE (reference sequence). CDR3 sequence (DNA): TGTGCCAGCAGCTTACAGGGGAGTAACACCATATATTTT. Translating gives CASSLQGSNTIYF.